The 11 T cell receptor beta chains below all came from one sample that was sequenced in a study of blood T cells in healthy people across ages. For the second PCR, which ran for 7 to 11 cycles, a sample-barcoded 5' primer and a J-beta primer mix were used. From the 5' RACE reads, TCRdb called clonotypes with MiXCR, one entry per CDR3 protein. This sample has about 1 million distinct CDR3 sequences; 45% occur once, and the top ten carry about 20%. Sequencing was performed on blood. The receptors were sampled from a woman aged 60 to 75 in good health.

The rearrangement links TRBV7-8 to TRBJ2-7; D is possibly TRBD1 or TRBD2 (5 bases each). With 1 base removed from V and 6 bases from J, the gap between germline ends came to 10 bases. The CDR3 runs 13 residues. Per the germline V gene, CDR1 is SGHVS and CDR2 is FQNEAQ. As DNA, the CDR3 is TGTGCCAGCAGCTTAGTGGTGGGACCCGAGCAGTACTTC. It is translated as CASSLVVGPEQYF.

The sample holds a few counts of this clonotype. The chain combines TRBV25-1 with TRBJ1-6; D unclear. The germline V and J ends were trimmed by 5 bases and 7 bases, with 6 bases remaining between them. The CDR3 totals 12 residues. Germline V gene sequence: CDR1 MGHDK, CDR2 SYGVNS. Written as DNA, the CDR3 is TGTGCCAGCAGTCATGGGAATTCACCCCTCCACTTT. Protein sequence: CASSHGNSPLHF.

This clonotype has more than one count but fewer than ten. CDR3 residues: CSVRVTGGPYEQYF. The CDR3 DNA follows: TGCAGCGTACGCGTGACGGGAGGGCCCTACGAGCAGTACTTC. The rearrangement joins TRBV29-1 to TRBJ2-7; the match to TRBD2 covers 8 bases. V lost 6 bases, J lost 2 bases, and 9 bases stayed unmatched. The CDR3 runs 14 residues. Germline V lookup: CDR1 SQVTM, CDR2 ANQGSEA.

This chain joins TRBV10-2 and TRBJ2-3, with D unclear. This CDR3 region has 10 residues. Per germline, CDR1 WSHSY and CDR2 SAAADI. Trimming took 2 bases from V and 10 from J, leaving 4 bases between them. CDR3 DNA sequence: TGCGCCAGCAGTGAGCACCCGCAGTATTTT. This codes for CASSEHPQYF.

In its sample, this clonotype was seen a few times. This sequence joins TRBV29-1 and TRBJ2-1; D uncertain. Germline CDR1 SQVTM, CDR2 ANQGSEA. The CDR3 covers 12 residues. Trimming removed 4 bases from V and 8 bases from J, with 12 bases in between. The DNA of the CDR3 is TGCAGCGTTGCCCACCATGACGATGAGCAGTTCTTC. Its protein is CSVAHHDDEQFF.

This clonotype was observed a single time. V is TRBV7-9 and J is TRBJ2-7; D uncertain. Trimming pared 5 bases from V and 2 bases from J, leaving 7 bases between. CDR3 size: 12 residues. CDR1 is SEHNR, CDR2 FQNEAQ, per germline (reference sequence). This chain's CDR3 is CASSAHPYEQYF. DNA for the CDR3: TGTGCCAGCAGCGCACACCCCTACGAGCAGTACTTC.

The chain recombines TRBV25-1 with TRBJ1-4, with D perhaps TRBD1 (6 bases). The CDR3 totals 14 residues. Per the germline V gene, CDR1 is MGHDK and CDR2 is SYGVNS. V shed 8 bases and J shed 7 bases, with 17 bases lying between them. CDR3 bases: TGTGCCAGCGGGGAAACAGGGTTGGCTGAAAAACTGTTTTTT. This sequence encodes CASGETGLAEKLFF.

This clonotype was observed a few times. V is TRBV10-2 and J is TRBJ2-1, with D uncertain. Germline V gene data show CDR1 as WSHSY and CDR2 as SAAADI. Trimming removed 0 bases at V and 6 bases at J, with 9 bases between. The CDR3 is 14 residues long. CDR3 sequence (DNA): TGCGCCAGCAGTGAGTCCGAAGGGTTCAATGAGCAGTTCTTC. As protein: CASSESEGFNEQFF.

This clonotype turned up a few times. The V and J genes are TRBV10-3 and TRBJ2-5; no clear D gene. Trimming shortened V by 2 bases and J by 11 bases, and 12 bases separated the two germline ends. Per germline, CDR1 ENHRY and CDR2 SYGVKD. The CDR3 length is 12 residues. The CDR3 reads CAISEPQSRQYF. CDR3 bases: TGTGCCATCAGTGAGCCCCAGTCTAGGCAGTACTTC.

The table lists this clonotype with a few counts. The chain joins TRBV27 to TRBJ1-4; D possibly corresponds to TRBD1 (5 bases). Looked up from germline, CDR1 is MNHEY and CDR2 is SMNVEV (reference sequence). V was clipped by 6 bases and J by 10 bases, with 18 bases between them. This CDR3 is built from 14 residues. Here the CDR3 reads CASSSPGGEGKLFF. Written as DNA, the CDR3 is TGTGCCAGCAGCTCCCCCGGGGGGGAGGGAAAACTGTTTTTT.

The chain recombines TRBV3-1 with TRBJ2-7, with a weak D call TRBD2 (6 bases). The J call may be mistaken, given a closer DNA end match to TRBJ2-5. Per the germline V gene, CDR1 is LGHDT and CDR2 is YNNKEL (reference sequence). The CDR3 totals 14 residues. The CDR3 spells CASSPWDGRETQYF. In DNA form, the CDR3 reads TGTGCCAGCAGCCCCTGGGATGGGAGGGAGACCCAGTACTTC.